Sequencing of this T cell receptor (beta chain) was carried out in a study of blood T cell repertoires in COVID-19. Under the authors' procedure: From reference gene primer amplification, estimates of nucleated cell counts were derived. Only in-frame clones appear in the TCRdb table, and some are missing; sequencing was by immunoSEQ multiplex PCR. That table supplies the V and J calls and clone size; D and trimming were determined from the DNA. The sample carries fewer than 300,000 clones, roughly nine tenths recorded once. V lost 6 bases to trimming and J lost 3 bases, with 14 bases between them. The CDR3 is 14 amino acids. Germline CDR1 and CDR2: SNHLY and FYNNEI.

Sample: peripheral blood. The sequence was obtained from a woman aged 30 to 39 with COVID-19, enrolled during active disease. The rearrangement links TRBV2 to TRBJ1-1; D perhaps matches TRBD1 (6 bases). CDR3: CASRNREGHTEAFF. CDR3 bases: TGTGCCAGCAGGAACAGGGAGGGACACACTGAAGCTTTCTTT.